These 28 T cell receptor beta chains were all obtained from the same sample, sequenced in a study of T cell changes during pregnancy in multiple sclerosis. Libraries were prepared by immunoSEQ multiplex PCR; TCRdb keeps only in-frame clonotypes and omits some of them. The sample shows 30,000 to 40,000 clones, around 90% of them seen only once. The sample here was CD8+ T cells from peripheral blood mononuclear cells, taken before pregnancy. The receptors here all came from a female donor with multiple sclerosis, enrolled in a pregnancy study.

This clone was detected only a few times. The chain joins TRBV14 to TRBJ2-3; the match to TRBD2 covers 12 bases. This CDR3 is built from 16 residues. In germline, CDR1 is SGHDN, CDR2 FVKESK. Trimming at V came to 3 bases and at J to 4 bases, leaving 5 bases not matched to a gene. The CDR3 region is CASSHPSGGAPDTQYF. CDR3 bases: TGTGCCAGCAGCCACCCTAGCGGGGGGGCCCCAGATACGCAGTATTTT.

This chain links TRBV18 with TRBJ1-4, with D tentatively TRBD1 (5 bases). From germline, CDR1 is KGHSH and CDR2 LQKENI. The CDR3 sequence is 14 residues long. V gave up 6 bases and J gave up 5 bases, with 13 bases separating them. CDR3 nucleotide sequence: TGTGCCAGCTCCCCTAGGGGCAGGAATGAAAAACTGTTTTTT. It encodes CASSPRGRNEKLFF.

The chain joins TRBV10-2 to TRBJ2-3, with 8 positions matching TRBD2. Losses at the gene ends were 0 bases for V and 1 base for J; bases not matched to a gene: 0. The CDR3 has 15 residues. The germline V gene encodes CDR1 WSHSY and CDR2 SAAADI. The CDR3: CASSESSGGTDTQYF. The CDR3 region has the DNA TGCGCCAGCAGTGAGTCTAGCGGGGGCACAGATACGCAGTATTTT.

The chain employs TRBV27 and TRBJ1-6; D is possibly TRBD1 (6 bases). V gave up 5 bases and J gave up 8 bases, with 19 bases separating them. The V gene's germline CDR1 is MNHEY and CDR2 SMNVEV (reference sequence). The length of the CDR3 is 16 residues. The DNA for the CDR3 is TGTGCCAGCAGTCCCACCCCGACAGGCCGCGATTCACCCCTCCACTTT. Translating gives CASSPTPTGRDSPLHF.

The V and J genes are TRBV13 and TRBJ2-7; D is ambiguous. V shed 0 bases and J shed 1 base, with 4 bases lying between them. In germline, CDR1 is PRHDT, CDR2 FYEKMQ (reference sequence). The CDR3 has 13 residues. Written as DNA, the CDR3 is TGTGCCAGCAGCTTAGGACAGTCCTACGAGCAGTACTTC. This translates into CASSLGQSYEQYF.

The V and J genes are TRBV7-9 and TRBJ2-5, with 7 bases fitting TRBD2. With V trimmed by 5 bases and J by 5 bases, 17 bases remained unmatched. There are 17 residues in the CDR3. The germline V gene has CDR1 SEHNR and CDR2 FQNEAQ (reference sequence). The CDR3 is CASSQGDAGDRRETQYF. The CDR3 coding sequence is TGTGCCAGCAGCCAAGGAGATGCGGGAGACCGTCGGGAGACCCAGTACTTC.

The rearrangement links TRBV7-9 to TRBJ2-7, with 9 bases aligning to TRBD1. Germline lookup yields CDR1 SEHNR and CDR2 FQNEAQ (reference sequence). V shed 4 bases, J shed 3 bases, and the junction held 7 bases outside the gene matches. The CDR3 is 15 amino acids. The CDR3 DNA is TGTGCCAGCAGCTCCTTAGGGACAGGGAACTACGAGCAGTACTTC. This translates into CASSSLGTGNYEQYF.

V usage is TRBV29-1 and J usage is TRBJ1-2; possibly TRBD1 for D (6 bases). The CDR3 is 12 residues long. Germline CDR1 is SQVTM and CDR2 is ANQGSEA. Trimming shortened V by 2 bases and J by 2 bases, and 6 bases separated the two germline ends. Written as DNA, the CDR3 is TGCAGCGTTGAACAGGGGAACTATGGCTACACCTTC. It codes for CSVEQGNYGYTF. Supplemented by reference TRBV29-1 and TRBJ1-2, the full variable domain reads SAVISQKPSRDICQRGTSLTIQCQVDSQVTMMFWYRQQPGQSLTLIATANQGSEATYESGFVIDKFPISRPNLTFSTLTVSNMSPEDSSIYLCSVEQGNYGYTFGSGTRLTVV.

The J gene is TRBJ2-7, the V gene TRBV4-1; D gene uncertain. V gave up 1 base and J gave up 4 bases, with 8 bases separating them. CDR1 is MGHRA, CDR2 YSYEKL, per germline. The CDR3 consists of 13 residues. As DNA, the CDR3 is TGCGCCAGCAGCCAAGCCCCGGGTTACGAGCAGTACTTC. Residues: CASSQAPGYEQYF.

V and J are TRBV19 and TRBJ2-3; TRBD1 matches 10 bases. V trimming: 3 bases; J trimming: 5 bases; junction bases outside the gene matches: 8. Looked up from germline, CDR1 is LNHDA and CDR2 is SQIVND (reference sequence). The CDR3 covers 16 residues. The CDR3 loop reads CASSMRTGGYLDTQYF. CDR3 DNA: TGTGCCAGTAGTATGAGGACAGGGGGATATTTAGATACGCAGTATTTT.

The chain uses TRBV11-2 and TRBJ2-1; tentatively, D is TRBD1 (6 bases). The CDR3 totals 17 residues. CDR1 and CDR2 from the germline V gene are SGHAT and FQNNGV. Trimming left V 0 bases short and J 7 bases short, with 19 bases between. The chain's CDR3 is CASSLDPVREGGNEQFF. The DNA of the CDR3 is TGTGCCAGCAGCTTAGATCCGGTTAGGGAAGGGGGAAATGAGCAGTTCTTC. The full variable domain, rest sourced from reference TRBV11-2 and TRBJ2-1, is EAGVAQSPRYKIIEKRQSVAFWCNPISGHATLYWYQQILGQGPKLLIQFQNNGVVDDSQLPKDRFSAERLKGVDSTLKIQPAKLEDSAVYLCASSLDPVREGGNEQFFGPGTRLTVL.

The chain combines TRBV7-6 with TRBJ2-1; 7 bases agree with TRBD2. CDR3 length equals 15 residues. Germline lookup yields CDR1 SGHVS and CDR2 FNYEAQ. Losses at the gene ends were 3 bases for V and 0 bases for J; bases not matched to a gene: 2. DNA of the CDR3: TGTGCCAGCAGCTTGAGCGGGGTCTCCTACAATGAGCAGTTCTTC. Translating it yields CASSLSGVSYNEQFF.

The chain employs TRBV4-3 and TRBJ2-7, with D maybe TRBD2 (5 bases). The CDR3 loop spans 11 amino acids. V lost 3 bases and J lost 7, with 7 bases in between. Germline V gives CDR1 LGHNA, CDR2 YSLEER. CDR3 sequence (DNA): TGCGCCAGCAGCCATGAGGGTGAGCAGTACTTC. This translates into CASSHEGEQYF.

This sequence joins TRBV5-1 and TRBJ1-1; D is undetermined. Trimming took off 0 bases at V and 0 bases at J, with 9 bases between the two ends. The CDR3 is made up of 15 amino acids. Germline loops: CDR1 SGHRS, CDR2 YFSETQ. The CDR3, as DNA: TGCGCCAGCAGCTTGGCTCCGGAGATGAACACTGAAGCTTTCTTT. This encodes CASSLAPEMNTEAFF.

V and J are TRBV19 and TRBJ2-1, with 12 bases fitting TRBD2. Germline V lookup: CDR1 LNHDA, CDR2 SQIVND (reference sequence). This CDR3 is 16 amino acids long. V dropped 3 bases and J dropped 8; count of bases not matched to a gene: 8. The CDR3, as DNA: TGTGCCAGTAGTATCCTCGGGGCTAGCGGGAGGGATGAGCAGTTCTTC. It yields the protein CASSILGASGRDEQFF.

The chain employs TRBV6-5 and TRBJ1-1; a possible D gene is TRBD1 (6 bases). Per germline, CDR1 MNHEY and CDR2 SVGAGI. Deletions cut 7 bases from V and 7 bases from J, with 19 bases between. CDR3 length: 14 residues. CDR3 loop: CASTDQGFAGEAFF. The CDR3 nucleotides are TGTGCCAGCACAGACCAGGGGTTCGCGGGTGAAGCTTTCTTT.

This chain uses TRBV5-1 with TRBJ2-7; 7 bases align to TRBD1. This CDR3 spans 14 amino acids. J lost 2 bases, V lost 1 base, and 3 bases had no gene match. Per the germline V gene, CDR1 is SGHRS and CDR2 is YFSETQ. This chain's CDR3 is CASSLWTGTYEQYF. The CDR3 nucleotides are TGCGCCAGCAGCTTGTGGACAGGCACCTACGAGCAGTACTTC.

This chain links TRBV6-6 with TRBJ2-7, with 13 bases lining up with TRBD2. The CDR3 length is 15 residues. Germline values: CDR1 MNHNY, CDR2 SVGAGI (reference sequence). V shed 5 bases, J shed 2 bases, and the junction held 3 bases outside the gene matches. DNA of the CDR3: TGTGCCAGCAGTGGGACTAGCGGGACGACCTACGAGCAGTACTTC. Its translation: CASSGTSGTTYEQYF.

CDR3 loop: CASSRRSGLATDTQYF. CDR3 DNA sequence: TGTGCCAGCTCACGACGATCGGGACTAGCCACAGATACGCAGTATTTT. The genes are TRBV18 and TRBJ2-3, with 9 bases that match TRBD2. Germline V gives CDR1 KGHSH, CDR2 LQKENI. The J segment lost 2 bases and the V segment lost 4 bases, leaving 7 bases of the junction unmatched. CDR3 length equals 16 residues.

This chain uses TRBV19 with TRBJ2-7; TRBD1 aligns across 9 bases. V was clipped by 1 base and J by 2 bases; unmatched bases: 6. This CDR3 contains 16 residues. Germline V lookup: CDR1 LNHDA, CDR2 SQIVND (reference sequence). CDR3 in DNA: TGTGCCAGTAGTATAGCGGAGGGACAGGGTACCTACGAGCAGTACTTC. It specifies CASSIAEGQGTYEQYF.

The chain is built from TRBV21-1 and TRBJ1-1; the D call TRBD1 from the table was never checked on the DNA. TRBV21-1 is shown as a pseudogene. CDR3 length: 15 residues. The CDR3 nucleotides read TGTGCCAGCAGCAAAGGGGGGTGGGGGCACACTGAAGCTTTCTTT. It yields the protein CASSKGGWGHTEAFF.

V usage is TRBV14 and J usage is TRBJ2-1; D not resolved. The CDR3 is 13 residues long. Per the germline V gene, CDR1 is SGHDN and CDR2 is FVKESK. The V end was cut by 2 bases, the J end by 10 bases, with 12 bases between. The CDR3 sequence is CASSQQPGSEQFF. CDR3 nucleotides: TGTGCCAGCAGCCAACAACCGGGTTCCGAGCAGTTCTTC.

The chain couples TRBV6-4 to TRBJ2-1, with 8 bases matching TRBD2. Germline CDR1 and CDR2: MRHNA and SNTAGT. CDR3 length: 15 residues. Trimming at V came to 3 bases and at J to 3 bases, leaving 4 bases not matched to a gene. The CDR3 loop reads CASSDKAGGYNEQFF. The CDR3 DNA sequence: TGTGCCAGCAGTGATAAGGCGGGGGGCTACAATGAGCAGTTCTTC.

This sequence joins TRBV19 and TRBJ1-2; maybe TRBD1 (6 bases). The germline V gene encodes CDR1 LNHDA and CDR2 SQIVND (reference sequence). The V and J ends lost 0 bases and 4 bases respectively, with 12 bases between them. The CDR3 is 15 amino acids. CDR3 sequence reads: CASSIDLGAVYGYTF. DNA for the CDR3: TGTGCCAGTAGTATAGATCTGGGGGCCGTCTATGGCTACACCTTC.

This chain connects TRBV27 to TRBJ2-7; D may be TRBD2 (6 bases). The germline V and J ends were trimmed by 5 bases and 6 bases, with 8 bases remaining between them. The germline V gene has CDR1 MNHEY and CDR2 SMNVEV (reference sequence). This CDR3 comprises 11 residues. CDR3 protein: CASSPGAEQYF. CDR3 coding DNA: TGTGCCAGCAGTCCGGGAGCCGAGCAGTACTTC.

The rearrangement joins TRBV2 to TRBJ2-1; a possible D gene is TRBD1 (5 bases). CDR1 is SNHLY, CDR2 FYNNEI, per germline. CDR3 length equals 16 residues. V lost 1 base and J lost 5, with 15 bases in between. CDR3 bases: TGTGCCAGCAGTGAAGGAACAGGTATGGTACACAATGAGCAGTTCTTC. It encodes CASSEGTGMVHNEQFF.

For the CDR3, the DNA is TGTGCCAGCAGCCCGGTGACAGGGACGAACACTGAAGCTTTCTTT. It translates to CASSPVTGTNTEAFF. The J gene is TRBJ1-1, the V gene TRBV11-2; 7 nucleotides match TRBD1. V gave up 5 bases and J gave up 1 base; unmatched junction bases: 7. In germline, CDR1 is SGHAT, CDR2 FQNNGV. This CDR3 spans 15 amino acids.

The J gene is TRBJ2-5, the V gene TRBV28, with D possibly TRBD1 on 5 matching bases. V was pared by 8 bases and J by 2 bases, with 15 bases between. Germline loops: CDR1 MDHEN, CDR2 SYDVKM. This CDR3 contains 14 residues. The CDR3 region has the DNA TGTGCCAGCGATACAGTAAAGGGGCAAGAGACCCAGTACTTC. Amino acid sequence: CASDTVKGQETQYF.